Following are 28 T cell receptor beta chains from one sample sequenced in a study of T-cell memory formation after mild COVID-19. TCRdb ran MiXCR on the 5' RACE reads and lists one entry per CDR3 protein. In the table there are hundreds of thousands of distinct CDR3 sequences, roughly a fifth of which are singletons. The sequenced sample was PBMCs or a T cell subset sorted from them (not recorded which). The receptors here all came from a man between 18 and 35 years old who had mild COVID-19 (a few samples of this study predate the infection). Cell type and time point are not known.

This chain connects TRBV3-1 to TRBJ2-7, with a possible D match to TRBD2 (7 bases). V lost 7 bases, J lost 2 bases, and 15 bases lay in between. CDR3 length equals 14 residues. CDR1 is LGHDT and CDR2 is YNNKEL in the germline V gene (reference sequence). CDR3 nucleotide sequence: TGTGCCAGCACCATCTCCGGGGGGCCCTACGAGCAGTACTTC. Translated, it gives CASTISGGPYEQYF.

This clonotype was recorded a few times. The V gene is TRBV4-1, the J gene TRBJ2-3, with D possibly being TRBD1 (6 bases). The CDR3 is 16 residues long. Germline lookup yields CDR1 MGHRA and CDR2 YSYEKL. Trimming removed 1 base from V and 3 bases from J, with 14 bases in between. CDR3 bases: TGCGCCAGCAGCCAAGGATTCAGGGGAAGTACAGATACGCAGTATTTT. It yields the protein CASSQGFRGSTDTQYF.

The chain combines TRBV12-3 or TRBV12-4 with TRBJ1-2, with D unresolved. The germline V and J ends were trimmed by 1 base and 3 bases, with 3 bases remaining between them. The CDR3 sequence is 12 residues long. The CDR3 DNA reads TGTGCCAGCAGTTTAGGGCACTATGGCTACACCTTC. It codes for CASSLGHYGYTF.

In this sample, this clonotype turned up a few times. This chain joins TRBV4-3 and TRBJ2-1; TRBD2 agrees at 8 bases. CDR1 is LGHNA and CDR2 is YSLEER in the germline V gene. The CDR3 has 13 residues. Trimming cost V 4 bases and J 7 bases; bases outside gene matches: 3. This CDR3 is CASSRGLVNEQFF. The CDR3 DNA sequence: TGCGCCAGCAGCCGGGGACTAGTAAATGAGCAGTTCTTC.

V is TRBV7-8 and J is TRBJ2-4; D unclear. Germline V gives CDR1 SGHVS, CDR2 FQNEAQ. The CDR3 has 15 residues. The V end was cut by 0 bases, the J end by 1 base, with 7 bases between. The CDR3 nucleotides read TGTGCCAGCAGCTTAGCGGGTGATGCCAAAAACATTCAGTACTTC. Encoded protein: CASSLAGDAKNIQYF.

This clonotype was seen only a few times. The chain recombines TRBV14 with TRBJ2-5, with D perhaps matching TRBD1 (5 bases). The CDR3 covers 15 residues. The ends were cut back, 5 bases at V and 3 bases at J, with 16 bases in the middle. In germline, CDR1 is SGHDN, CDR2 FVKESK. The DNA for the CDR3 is TGTGCCAGCAGCAACAGGTGGCGCAGAGAAGAGACCCAGTACTTC. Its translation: CASSNRWRREETQYF.

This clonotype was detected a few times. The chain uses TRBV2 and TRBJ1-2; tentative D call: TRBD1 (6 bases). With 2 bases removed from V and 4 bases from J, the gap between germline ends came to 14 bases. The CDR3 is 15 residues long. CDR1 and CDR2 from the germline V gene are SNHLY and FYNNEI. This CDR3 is CASSEFKGHPYGYTF. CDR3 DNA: TGTGCCAGCAGTGAATTTAAGGGACACCCCTATGGCTACACCTTC.

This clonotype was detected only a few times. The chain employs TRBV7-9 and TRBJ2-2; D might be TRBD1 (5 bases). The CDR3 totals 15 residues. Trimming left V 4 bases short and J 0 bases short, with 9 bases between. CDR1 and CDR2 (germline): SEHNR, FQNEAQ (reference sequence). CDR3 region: CASSSTGANTGELFF. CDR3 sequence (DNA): TGTGCCAGCAGCTCAACAGGAGCGAACACCGGGGAGCTGTTTTTT.

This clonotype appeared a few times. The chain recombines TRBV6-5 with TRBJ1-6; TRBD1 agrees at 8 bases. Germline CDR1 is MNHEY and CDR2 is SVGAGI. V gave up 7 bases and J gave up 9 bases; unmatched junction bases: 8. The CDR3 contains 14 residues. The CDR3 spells CASKGQGAISPLHF. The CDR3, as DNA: TGTGCCAGCAAAGGCCAGGGGGCGATTTCACCCCTCCACTTT.

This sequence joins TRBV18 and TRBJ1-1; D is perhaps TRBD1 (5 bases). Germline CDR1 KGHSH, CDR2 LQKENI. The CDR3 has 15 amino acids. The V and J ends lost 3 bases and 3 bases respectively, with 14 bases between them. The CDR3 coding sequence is TGTGCCAGCTCACCCTCGGGACGGGAGGACACTGAAGCTTTCTTT. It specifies CASSPSGREDTEAFF. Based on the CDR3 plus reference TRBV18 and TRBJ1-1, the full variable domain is NAGVMQNPRHLVRRRGQEARLRCSPMKGHSHVYWYRQLPEEGLKFMVYLQKENIIDESGMPKERFSAEFPKEGPSILRIQQVVRGDSAAYFCASSPSGREDTEAFFGQGTRLTVV.

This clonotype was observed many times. The CDR3 loop is CASSLGSGQAIYGYTF. The DNA of the CDR3 is TGTGCCAGCAGCTTAGGCTCGGGACAGGCTATCTATGGCTACACCTTC. This rearrangement joins TRBV7-2 to TRBJ1-2; the match to TRBD1 covers 8 bases. The CDR3 has 16 amino acids. Trimming cost V 1 base and J 4 bases; bases outside gene matches: 8. Germline V lookup: CDR1 SGHTA, CDR2 FQGNSA.

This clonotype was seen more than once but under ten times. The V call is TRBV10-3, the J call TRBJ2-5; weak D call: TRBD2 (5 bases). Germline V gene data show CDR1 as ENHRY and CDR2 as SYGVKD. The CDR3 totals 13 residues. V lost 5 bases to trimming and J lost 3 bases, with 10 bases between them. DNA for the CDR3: TGTGCCATCAGTTTTAAGAGGGAAGAGACCCAGTACTTC. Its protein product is CAISFKREETQYF.

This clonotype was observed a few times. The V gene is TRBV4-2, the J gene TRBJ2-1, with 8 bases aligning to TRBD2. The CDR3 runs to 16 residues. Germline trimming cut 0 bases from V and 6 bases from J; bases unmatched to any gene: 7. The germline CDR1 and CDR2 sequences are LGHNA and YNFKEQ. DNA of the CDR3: TGTGCCAGCAGCCAAGAAGTGGGACTAGGAGGCAATGAGCAGTTCTTC. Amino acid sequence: CASSQEVGLGGNEQFF.

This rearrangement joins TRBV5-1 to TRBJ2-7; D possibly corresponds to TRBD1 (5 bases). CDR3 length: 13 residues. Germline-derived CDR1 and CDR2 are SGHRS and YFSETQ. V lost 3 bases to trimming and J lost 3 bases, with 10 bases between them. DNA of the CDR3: TGCGCCAGCAGCTCGAGCGACAGCTACGAGCAGTACTTC. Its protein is CASSSSDSYEQYF. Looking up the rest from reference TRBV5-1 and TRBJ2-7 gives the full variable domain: KAGVTQTPRYLIKTRGQQVTLSCSPISGHRSVSWYQQTPGQGLQFLFEYFSETQRNKGNFPGRFSGRQFSNSRSEMNVSTLELGDSALYLCASSSSDSYEQYFGPGTRLTVT.

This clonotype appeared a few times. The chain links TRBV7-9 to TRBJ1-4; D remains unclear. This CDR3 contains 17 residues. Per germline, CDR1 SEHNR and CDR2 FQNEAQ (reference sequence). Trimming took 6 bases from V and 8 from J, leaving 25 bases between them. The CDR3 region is CASSPSIVMRVGEKLFF. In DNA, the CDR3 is TGTGCCAGCAGTCCTTCGATTGTTATGAGGGTGGGAGAAAAACTGTTTTTT.

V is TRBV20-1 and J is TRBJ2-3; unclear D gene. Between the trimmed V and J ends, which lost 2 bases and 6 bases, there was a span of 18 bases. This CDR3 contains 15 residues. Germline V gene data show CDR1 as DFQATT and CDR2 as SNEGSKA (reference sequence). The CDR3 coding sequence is TGCAGTGCTAGATTCCCGGGCCTCGACGTCGATACGCAGTATTTT. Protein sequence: CSARFPGLDVDTQYF.

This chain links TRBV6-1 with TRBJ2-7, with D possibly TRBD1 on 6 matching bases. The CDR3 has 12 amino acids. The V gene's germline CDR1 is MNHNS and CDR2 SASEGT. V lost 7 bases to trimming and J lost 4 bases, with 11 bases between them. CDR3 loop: CASNKGQYEQYV. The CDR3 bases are TGTGCCAGCAACAAGGGACAATACGAGCAGTACGTC.

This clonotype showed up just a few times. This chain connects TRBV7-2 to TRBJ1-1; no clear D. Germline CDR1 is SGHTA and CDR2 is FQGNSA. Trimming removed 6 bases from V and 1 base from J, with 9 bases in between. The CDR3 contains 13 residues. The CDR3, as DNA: TGTGCCAGCAGATCCCCCAGGAACACTGAAGCTTTCTTT. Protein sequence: CASRSPRNTEAFF.

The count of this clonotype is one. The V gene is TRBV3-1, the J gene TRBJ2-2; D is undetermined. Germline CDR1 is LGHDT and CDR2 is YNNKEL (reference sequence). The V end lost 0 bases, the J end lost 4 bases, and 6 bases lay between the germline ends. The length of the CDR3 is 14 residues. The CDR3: CASSQDRFTGELFF. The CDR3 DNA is TGTGCCAGCAGCCAAGACAGATTCACCGGGGAGCTGTTTTTT.

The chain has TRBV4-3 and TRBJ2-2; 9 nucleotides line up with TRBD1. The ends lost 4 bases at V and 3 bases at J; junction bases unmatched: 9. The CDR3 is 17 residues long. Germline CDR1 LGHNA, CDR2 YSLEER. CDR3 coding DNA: TGCGCCAGCAGCCTCGGACAGGGGCTAGCTGACACCGGGGAGCTGTTTTTT. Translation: CASSLGQGLADTGELFF.

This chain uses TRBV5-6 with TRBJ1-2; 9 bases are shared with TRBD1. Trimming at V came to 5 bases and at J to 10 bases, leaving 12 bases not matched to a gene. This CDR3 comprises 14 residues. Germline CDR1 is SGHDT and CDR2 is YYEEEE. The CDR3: CASRIMGQGPTYTF. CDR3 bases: TGTGCCAGCAGGATAATGGGACAGGGACCGACCTACACCTTC.

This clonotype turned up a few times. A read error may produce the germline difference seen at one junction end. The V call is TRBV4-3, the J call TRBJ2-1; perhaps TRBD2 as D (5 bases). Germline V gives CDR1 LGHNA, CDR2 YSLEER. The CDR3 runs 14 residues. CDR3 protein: CARSQDERGYEQFF. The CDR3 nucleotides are TGCGCCAGAAGCCAAGATGAACGCGGGTATGAGCAGTTCTTC.

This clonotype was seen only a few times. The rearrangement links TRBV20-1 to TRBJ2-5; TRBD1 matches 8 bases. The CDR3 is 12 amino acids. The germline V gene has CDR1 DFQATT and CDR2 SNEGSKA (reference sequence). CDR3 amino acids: CSADRDGETQYF. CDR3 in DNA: TGCAGCGCGGACAGGGATGGAGAGACCCAGTACTTC.

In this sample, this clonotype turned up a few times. In nucleotides, the CDR3 is TGTGCCAGCAGGCTTACAGGGGGTTACACTGAAGCTTTCTTT. It encodes CASRLTGGYTEAFF. The J gene is TRBJ1-1, the V gene TRBV6-2 or TRBV6-3; 8 bases are a match to TRBD1. Trimming took 6 bases from V and 3 from J; bases not matched to a gene: 6. The CDR3 runs to 14 residues. Germline-derived CDR1 and CDR2 are MNHEY and SVGEGT.

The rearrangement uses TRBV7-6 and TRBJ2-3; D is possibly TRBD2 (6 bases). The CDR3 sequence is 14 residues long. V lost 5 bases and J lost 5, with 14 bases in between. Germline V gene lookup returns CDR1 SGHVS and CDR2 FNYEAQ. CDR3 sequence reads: CASSLSGTGDTQYF. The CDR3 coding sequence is TGTGCCAGCAGCCTATCAGGGACTGGAGATACGCAGTATTTT. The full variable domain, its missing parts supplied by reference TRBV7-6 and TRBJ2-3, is GAGVSQSPRYKVTKRGQDVALRCDPISGHVSLYWYRQALGQGPEFLTYFNYEAQQDKSGLPNDRFSAERPEGSISTLTIQRTEQRDSAMYRCASSLSGTGDTQYFGPGTRLTVL.

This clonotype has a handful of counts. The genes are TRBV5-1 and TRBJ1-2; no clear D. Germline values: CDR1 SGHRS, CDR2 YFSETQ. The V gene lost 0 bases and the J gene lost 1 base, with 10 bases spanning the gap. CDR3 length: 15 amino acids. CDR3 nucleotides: TGCGCCAGCAGCTTGGACGGGAACCTTAACTATGGCTACACCTTC. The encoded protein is CASSLDGNLNYGYTF.

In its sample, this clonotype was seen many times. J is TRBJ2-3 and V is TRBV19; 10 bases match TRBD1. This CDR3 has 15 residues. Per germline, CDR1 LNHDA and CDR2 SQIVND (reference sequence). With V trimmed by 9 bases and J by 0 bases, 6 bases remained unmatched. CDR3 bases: TGTGCCAGCCGGGACAGGGGTCCTAGCACAGATACGCAGTATTTT. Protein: CASRDRGPSTDTQYF. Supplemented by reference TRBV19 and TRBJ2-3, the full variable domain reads DGGITQSPKYLFRKEGQNVTLSCEQNLNHDAMYWYRQDPGQGLRLIYYSQIVNDFQKGDIAEGYSVSREKKESFPLTVTSAQKNPTAFYLCASRDRGPSTDTQYFGPGTRLTVL.

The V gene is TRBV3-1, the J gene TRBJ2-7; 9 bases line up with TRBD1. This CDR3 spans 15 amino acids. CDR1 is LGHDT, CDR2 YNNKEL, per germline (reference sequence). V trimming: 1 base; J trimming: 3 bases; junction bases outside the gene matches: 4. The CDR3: CASSQVETGGYEQYF. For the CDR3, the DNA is TGTGCCAGCAGCCAAGTCGAGACAGGGGGCTACGAGCAGTACTTC.